A selection of T cell receptor beta chains follows, all from one sample in a study of cytotoxic CD8 clonotypes in ibrutinib-treated CLL. The assay was immunoSEQ multiplex PCR, and TCRdb's table has in-frame clones only and misses some. The data hold about 24,000 clones, with under 85% observed a single time. The sample consisted of PBMCs, taken before ibrutinib treatment. All receptors derive from a human donor with chronic lymphocytic leukemia. Each CDR3 is given without its conserved first and last residue.

V: TRBV7-2
J: TRBJ2-3
CDR3: ASSFQGADTQY

V: TRBV27
J: TRBJ2-1
CDR3: ASRGGTLSYNEQF

V: TRBV27
J: TRBJ2-7
CDR3: ASRSGRSSYEQY

V: TRBV5-1
J: TRBJ1-1
CDR3: ASSPGTGGPTEAF

V: TRBV7-9
J: TRBJ2-1
CDR3: ASSLLQGSFEQF

V: TRBV7-9
J: TRBJ2-7
CDR3: ASSAGTGNNEQY

V: TRBV11-2
J: TRBJ2-2
CDR3: ASGSTGEAGELF

V: TRBV29-1
J: TRBJ2-4
CDR3: SVGSGTGNIQY

V: TRBV2
J: TRBJ2-1
CDR3: ASSEASGLAGSDEQF

V: TRBV19
J: TRBJ1-6
CDR3: ASMGGDSYNSPLH

V: TRBV19
J: TRBJ1-5
CDR3: ASSKGQEGRSNQPQH

V: TRBV28
J: TRBJ2-1
CDR3: ASSLWPYEQF

V: TRBV5-4
J: TRBJ2-7
CDR3: ASSPRPLGYEQY

V: TRBV4-1
J: TRBJ2-2
CDR3: ASRQPESNTGELF

V: TRBV6-5
J: TRBJ2-1
CDR3: ASSYGSRRERDEQF

V: TRBV5-1
J: TRBJ2-1
CDR3: ASSSVSTYNEQF

V: TRBV6-1
J: TRBJ2-5
CDR3: ASSARTGNRETQY

V: TRBV19
J: TRBJ2-1
CDR3: ASSIDRAASPYNEQF

V: TRBV13
J: TRBJ2-1
CDR3: ASSLTGVLDDGYNEQF

V: TRBV6-6
J: TRBJ1-5
CDR3: ASRKEGNQPQH

V: TRBV7-2
J: TRBJ2-2
CDR3: ASSFLAGVKAGELF

V: TRBV30
J: TRBJ2-1
CDR3: AGSGTGGTEQF

V: TRBV19
J: TRBJ1-2
CDR3: ASSTGRNYGYT

V: TRBV13
J: TRBJ2-1
CDR3: ASSPATSGRAEGEQF

V: TRBV28
J: TRBJ1-1
CDR3: ASSFRFLAEAF

V: TRBV7-2
J: TRBJ1-2
CDR3: ASSPDRGMGYGYT

V: TRBV7-9
J: TRBJ2-3
CDR3: ASRLAGTDTQY

V: TRBV9
J: TRBJ2-7
CDR3: ASSVGDVSYEQY

V: TRBV6-4
J: TRBJ2-7
CDR3: ASRTPPQY

V: TRBV11-2
J: TRBJ2-7
CDR3: ASRRQGGLDEQY

V: TRBV14
J: TRBJ1-1
CDR3: ASSLGRNTEAF

V: TRBV9
J: TRBJ2-4
CDR3: ASSVGPAGGPRNIQY

V: TRBV11-2
J: TRBJ1-1
CDR3: ASSRTSNTEAF

V: TRBV5-1
J: TRBJ1-1
CDR3: ASSLDLWQGWTEAF

V: TRBV19
J: TRBJ1-3
CDR3: ASSERTASGNTIY

V: TRBV6-6
J: TRBJ1-5
CDR3: ASKLLDSNQPQH

V: TRBV27
J: TRBJ2-1
CDR3: ASSLSFSGPRGNEQF